This T cell receptor beta chain was sequenced in a study of T cells in Graves' hyperthyroidism and ophthalmopathy. Study conclusions and caveats: A model of 13 V-J features distinguished ophthalmopathy from stable hyperthyroidism. Most thyroid clonotypes expanded above 0.001 were also detected in blood.

Researchers took RNA transcripts and amplified the TCR beta CDR3 regions from them. The TCR CDR3 was amplified in a first-round RT-PCR using the HTBI primer set. In TCRdb, the multiplex PCR reads were re-called with MiXCR into one record per CDR3 protein. The table shows around 580,000 distinct CDR3 sequences, with around 15% occurring only once. V gave up 3 bases and J gave up 5 bases, with 10 bases separating them. This CDR3 spans 13 amino acids. This clonotype has a handful of counts. What it binds is unknown. Diagnosis relied on clinical symptoms, serum thyroxine and TRAb, thyroid ultrasound and orbital computed tomography.

Sequencing used blood. This chain uses TRBV12-3 or TRBV12-4 with TRBJ1-2; D not certain. The source of this sequence is a woman younger than 30 with Graves' hyperthyroidism. CDR3 region: CASSFGELYGYTF. The CDR3 nucleotides are TGTGCCAGCAGTTTCGGGGAACTATATGGCTACACCTTC.